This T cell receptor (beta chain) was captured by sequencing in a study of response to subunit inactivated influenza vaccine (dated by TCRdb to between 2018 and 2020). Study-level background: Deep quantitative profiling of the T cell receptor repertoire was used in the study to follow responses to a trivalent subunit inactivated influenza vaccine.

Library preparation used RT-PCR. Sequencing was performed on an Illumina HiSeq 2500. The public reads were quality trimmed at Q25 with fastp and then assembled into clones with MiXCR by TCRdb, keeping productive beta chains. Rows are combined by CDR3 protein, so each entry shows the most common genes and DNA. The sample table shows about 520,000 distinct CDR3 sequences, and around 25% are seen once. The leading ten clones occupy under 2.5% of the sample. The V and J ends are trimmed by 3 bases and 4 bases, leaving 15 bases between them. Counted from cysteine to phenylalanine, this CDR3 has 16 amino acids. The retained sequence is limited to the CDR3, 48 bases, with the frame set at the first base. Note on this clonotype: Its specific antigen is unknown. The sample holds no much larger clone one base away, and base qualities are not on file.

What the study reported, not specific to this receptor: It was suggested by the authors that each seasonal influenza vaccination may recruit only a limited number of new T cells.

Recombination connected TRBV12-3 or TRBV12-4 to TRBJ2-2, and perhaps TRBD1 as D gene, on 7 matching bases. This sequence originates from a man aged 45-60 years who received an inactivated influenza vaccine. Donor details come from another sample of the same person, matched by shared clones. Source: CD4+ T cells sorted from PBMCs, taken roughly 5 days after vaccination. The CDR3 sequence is CASSLGQGGPTGELFF. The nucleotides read TGTGCCAGCAGTTTGGGGCAGGGGGGTCCCACCGGGGAGCTGTTTTTT.